The 30 T cell receptor beta chains listed next were all sequenced from one sample in a study (dated by TCRdb to the mid-2010s). Libraries were constructed by multiplex PCR. TCRdb shows the sequencer as Ion Torrent PGM. For the 23-patient analysis, adaptor-ligated barcode primers were used to amplify TRBV12-4/TRBJ1-2 clonotypes. In TCRdb, the public reads were trimmed at Q25 with fastp and aligned with MiXCR, with productive beta chains retained. Each CDR3 protein appears once, grouped with its most common genes and DNA. This sample has about 320 distinct CDR3 sequences in its table, and about 4.2% of those were observed once. About 50% of the sample belongs to the ten largest clones. Sequenced sample: memory CD4+ T cells sorted from blood. Interpreted using the paper, the cell subset or site label stands for: memory CD4+ T cells, CD4+CD45RO+CD25-. These receptors all come from a female donor with breast cancer.

This clonotype qualifies as large. The rearrangement links TRBV12-3 or TRBV12-4 to TRBJ1-2, with D perhaps TRBD1 (5 bases). V lost 6 bases and J lost 8, with 13 bases in between. The CDR3 runs 12 residues. The CDR3: CASRGDEWGYTF. The CDR3 DNA sequence: TGTGCCAGCAGAGGGGACGAGTGGGGCTACACCTTC.

This clonotype counts as medium-sized. The V call is TRBV12-3 or TRBV12-4, the J call TRBJ1-2; 7 positions agree with TRBD1. The V gene end was trimmed by 6 bases and the J gene end by 2 bases; junction bases not matched to a gene: 3. This CDR3 region has 13 residues. CDR3 nucleotides: TGTGCCAGCAGCCCGGGACAGAACTATGGCTACACCTTC. This gives the protein CASSPGQNYGYTF.

This clonotype is labeled as large (0.1 to 1%). V and J are TRBV12-3 or TRBV12-4 and TRBJ1-2, with TRBD1 identical over 9 bases. The CDR3 loop spans 14 amino acids. J was trimmed by 6 bases and V by 4 bases; bases with no gene match: 6. CDR3 in amino acids: CASSSGQGGDGYTF. In nucleotides, the CDR3 is TGTGCCAGCAGTTCGGGACAGGGAGGGGATGGCTACACCTTC.

This clonotype rates as large. The chain carries TRBV12-3 or TRBV12-4 and TRBJ1-2; TRBD1 might be the D (5 bases). The CDR3 length is 13 residues. V was clipped by 1 base and J by 8 bases, with 11 bases between them. CDR3 DNA sequence: TGTGCCAGCAGTTTAGTAGGGGCGGAGGGCTACACCTTC. Translated: CASSLVGAEGYTF.

This clonotype is medium-sized within its sample. The V gene is TRBV12-3 or TRBV12-4, the J gene TRBJ1-2, with D possibly TRBD1 on 5 matching bases. V gave up 3 bases and J gave up 5 bases, with 10 bases separating them. This CDR3 is 13 amino acids long. CDR3 nucleotide sequence: TGTGCCAGCAGTTTTGAGCAGGGTTATGGCTACACCTTC. It codes for CASSFEQGYGYTF.

This clonotype is judged medium-sized. Written as DNA, the CDR3 is TGTGCCAGCCACGGGGTAGGCAGGACAACTAACTATGGCTACACCTTC. Translated, it gives CASHGVGRTTNYGYTF. V gene TRBV12-3 or TRBV12-4 combines with J gene TRBJ1-2; D is possibly TRBD1 (5 bases). The CDR3 is 16 amino acids. The ends were cut back, 8 bases at V and 0 bases at J, with 19 bases in the middle.

This clonotype qualifies as medium-sized. V and J are TRBV12-3 or TRBV12-4 and TRBJ1-2; D not resolved. The V gene lost 1 base and the J gene lost 4 bases, with 7 bases spanning the gap. The CDR3 is 13 residues long. The CDR3 coding sequence is TGTGCCAGCAGTTTAGGGGTGCCCTATGGCTACACCTTC. It specifies CASSLGVPYGYTF.

There are many counts of this clonotype. The chain links TRBV12-3 or TRBV12-4 to TRBJ1-2, with 9 bases identical to TRBD1. CDR3 length equals 15 residues. Trimming removed 6 bases from V and 8 bases from J; junction bases left unmatched: 13. CDR3 region: CASSLGPGTGNGYTF. In nucleotides, the CDR3 is TGTGCCAGCAGCCTGGGCCCCGGGACAGGGAACGGCTACACCTTC.

By share, this clonotype counts as large. The chain has TRBV12-3 or TRBV12-4 and TRBJ1-2; 7 positions match TRBD1. This CDR3 region has 14 residues. V shed 1 base and J 4 bases; nucleotides not matched to a gene: 3. The CDR3 here is CASSLGRQGYGYTF. The CDR3 DNA reads as TGTGCCAGCAGTTTAGGACGACAGGGCTATGGCTACACCTTC.

This clonotype is labeled medium-sized. The chain joins TRBV12-3 or TRBV12-4 to TRBJ1-2, with unresolved D. There are 17 residues in the CDR3. The V end was cut by 1 base, the J end by 0 bases, with 15 bases between. The CDR3 reads CASSLEGRSSSNYGYTF. CDR3 sequence (DNA): TGTGCCAGCAGTTTAGAGGGCAGGAGCTCCTCTAACTATGGCTACACCTTC.

By its share, this clonotype is medium-sized. The chain couples TRBV12-3 or TRBV12-4 to TRBJ1-2; D uncertain. The CDR3 runs 13 residues. V gave up 6 bases and J gave up 4 bases, with 12 bases separating them. In DNA, the CDR3 is TGTGCCAGCAGCCCCGATGGGTCCTATGGCTACACCTTC. It specifies CASSPDGSYGYTF.

This clonotype ranks as hyperexpanded. This rearrangement joins TRBV12-3 or TRBV12-4 to TRBJ1-2; the match to TRBD1 covers 7 bases. V shed 7 bases and J 3 bases; nucleotides not matched to a gene: 8. CDR3 length: 14 amino acids. The CDR3 bases are TGTGCCAGCAAGGCCCGACAGGGATACTATGGCTACACCTTC. It codes for CASKARQGYYGYTF.

This clonotype is labeled as large. The V gene is TRBV12-3 or TRBV12-4, the J gene TRBJ1-2, with D unclear. V was clipped by 4 bases and J by 4 bases, with 10 bases between them. The CDR3 covers 13 residues. The DNA of the CDR3 is TGTGCCAGCAGTTCAAACAACGGCTATGGCTACACCTTC. It is translated as CASSSNNGYGYTF.

This clonotype is medium-sized within its sample. V gene TRBV12-3 or TRBV12-4 combines with J gene TRBJ1-2; D ambiguous. Deletions cut 4 bases from V and 1 base from J, with 13 bases between. This CDR3 has 15 residues. In DNA form, the CDR3 reads TGTGCCAGCAGTTCTGGGCTGAGGGATAACTATGGCTACACCTTC. This gives the protein CASSSGLRDNYGYTF.

This clonotype has ten or more counts. The J gene is TRBJ1-2, the V gene TRBV12-3 or TRBV12-4; D gene uncertain. Deletions cut 7 bases from V and 0 bases from J, with 15 bases between. CDR3 size: 15 residues. The CDR3 is CASTHREGSNYGYTF. The DNA for the CDR3 is TGTGCCAGCACCCACCGAGAGGGTTCTAACTATGGCTACACCTTC.

Relative to its sample, this clonotype is large. V and J are TRBV12-3 or TRBV12-4 and TRBJ1-2; tentative D call: TRBD1 (5 bases). Trimming removed 6 bases at V and 8 bases at J, with 13 bases between. The CDR3 loop spans 12 amino acids. The CDR3 sequence is CASSAGPGGYTF. The CDR3 DNA reads TGTGCCAGCAGCGCGGGGCCGGGAGGCTACACCTTC.

This clonotype counts as large. This sequence joins TRBV12-3 or TRBV12-4 and TRBJ1-2, with D possibly being TRBD1 (5 bases). The CDR3 consists of 13 residues. V was pared by 4 bases and J by 10 bases, with 16 bases between. CDR3 amino acids: CASSSPTGRSYTF. In DNA form, the CDR3 reads TGTGCCAGCAGTTCTCCTACGGGACGCTCCTACACCTTC.

By its share, this clonotype is large (0.1 to 1%). The chain combines TRBV12-3 or TRBV12-4 with TRBJ1-2; maybe TRBD1 (6 bases). There are 16 residues in the CDR3. V was shortened by 1 base and J by 7 bases, with 19 bases between the two germline ends. The CDR3 DNA follows: TGTGCCAGCAGTTTAGTAGTAACAGGGAATCCATTTGGCTACACCTTC. Translated: CASSLVVTGNPFGYTF.

By sample fraction, this clonotype is medium-sized (0.01 to 0.1%). The CDR3 DNA reads TGTGCCAGCAGGGCACCCGGACCTAACTATGGCTACACCTTC. Its protein product is CASRAPGPNYGYTF. V gene TRBV12-3 or TRBV12-4 combines with J gene TRBJ1-2, with no clear D. The CDR3 length is 14 residues. Trimming stripped 6 bases from V and 0 bases from J, with 11 bases between.

By sample fraction, this clonotype is medium-sized. V and J are TRBV12-3 or TRBV12-4 and TRBJ1-2; 8 positions match TRBD1. CDR3 length: 13 amino acids. Losses at the gene ends were 5 bases for V and 5 bases for J; bases not matched to a gene: 4. CDR3 in DNA: TGTGCCAGCAGTACCGGACAGGGTTATGGCTACACCTTC. As protein: CASSTGQGYGYTF.

By share, this clonotype ranks as medium-sized (0.01 to 0.1%). This chain connects TRBV12-3 or TRBV12-4 to TRBJ1-2, with a possible D match to TRBD1 (6 bases). Trimming cost V 5 bases and J 4 bases, with 14 bases left between them. CDR3 length: 14 amino acids. CDR3 residues: CASSPHRDSYGYTF. The CDR3 coding sequence is TGTGCCAGCAGTCCGCACAGGGATTCCTATGGCTACACCTTC.

Comments on this clonotype: It is likely a read error, because the conserved phenylalanine at the end of the CDR3 is missing. The DNA is left out, because the CDR3 cannot be placed on it with certainty; the CDR3 is given as TCRdb lists it. This chain links TRBV12-3 or TRBV12-4 with TRBJ1-2. The CDR3 length is 12 residues, termini included. CDR3 sequence reads: CASSLGWIWLHL.

By share of the sample, this clonotype is large (0.1 to 1%). The gene calls are TRBV12-3 or TRBV12-4 and TRBJ1-2; D may be TRBD1 (5 bases). The V end lost 5 bases, the J end lost 7 bases, and 14 bases lay between the germline ends. The CDR3 covers 13 residues. CDR3 protein: CASSTGLQGGYTF. DNA of the CDR3: TGTGCCAGCAGTACGGGACTTCAAGGTGGCTACACCTTC.

By proportion, this clonotype is medium-sized (0.01 to 0.1%). The rearrangement joins TRBV12-3 or TRBV12-4 to TRBJ1-2; 7 positions match TRBD1. The junction had 1 base not matched to a gene; V was cut back by 3 bases and J by 3 bases. The CDR3 runs to 13 residues. CDR3 loop: CASSLGQHYGYTF. CDR3 bases: TGTGCCAGCAGTTTGGGACAGCACTATGGCTACACCTTC.

This clonotype is medium-sized by share. V usage is TRBV12-3 or TRBV12-4 and J usage is TRBJ1-2; D not resolved. The length of the CDR3 is 11 residues. The ends were cut back, 7 bases at V and 6 bases at J, with 9 bases in the middle. The chain's CDR3 is CASNGGHGYTF. CDR3 nucleotide sequence: TGTGCCAGCAACGGAGGGCATGGCTACACCTTC.

This clonotype is judged medium-sized. The V gene is TRBV12-3 or TRBV12-4, the J gene TRBJ1-2; 9 nucleotides line up with TRBD1. V gave up 0 bases and J gave up 3 bases; unmatched junction bases: 2. This CDR3 comprises 15 residues. CDR3 protein: CASSLAGTGYYGYTF. As DNA, the CDR3 is TGTGCCAGCAGTTTAGCCGGGACAGGGTACTATGGCTACACCTTC.

This clonotype was seen repeatedly, ten times or more. J is TRBJ1-2 and V is TRBV12-3 or TRBV12-4, with D maybe TRBD1 (5 bases). Trimming cost V 0 bases and J 8 bases, with 16 bases left between them. This CDR3 is 15 amino acids long. CDR3 nucleotide sequence: TGTGCCAGCAGTTTAGCGCAGGGAACCCGAAGGGGCTACACCTTC. Translation gives CASSLAQGTRRGYTF.

This clonotype is medium-sized (0.01 to 0.1%) in the sample. The chain links TRBV12-3 or TRBV12-4 to TRBJ1-2; no clear D. This CDR3 comprises 16 residues. Deletions cut 3 bases from V and 0 bases from J, with 14 bases between. CDR3 amino acids: CASSFGRRPSNYGYTF. DNA of the CDR3: TGTGCCAGCAGTTTCGGCAGGCGACCTTCTAACTATGGCTACACCTTC.

In its sample, this clonotype is large. CDR3 DNA: TGTGCCAGCAGTTTGGGCCTTGGACAGAACTATGGCTACACCTTC. It specifies CASSLGLGQNYGYTF. The rearrangement joins TRBV12-3 or TRBV12-4 to TRBJ1-2; a weak D match, TRBD1 (6 bases). Trimming pared 3 bases from V and 2 bases from J, leaving 13 bases between. The CDR3 runs 15 residues.

This clonotype is large by share. The chain is built from TRBV12-3 or TRBV12-4 and TRBJ1-2; D gene ambiguous. The CDR3 length is 12 residues. Trimming pared 8 bases from V and 8 bases from J, leaving 15 bases between. The CDR3 loop is CASGWAHRGYTF. In nucleotides, the CDR3 is TGTGCCAGCGGGTGGGCTCATCGGGGCTACACCTTC.